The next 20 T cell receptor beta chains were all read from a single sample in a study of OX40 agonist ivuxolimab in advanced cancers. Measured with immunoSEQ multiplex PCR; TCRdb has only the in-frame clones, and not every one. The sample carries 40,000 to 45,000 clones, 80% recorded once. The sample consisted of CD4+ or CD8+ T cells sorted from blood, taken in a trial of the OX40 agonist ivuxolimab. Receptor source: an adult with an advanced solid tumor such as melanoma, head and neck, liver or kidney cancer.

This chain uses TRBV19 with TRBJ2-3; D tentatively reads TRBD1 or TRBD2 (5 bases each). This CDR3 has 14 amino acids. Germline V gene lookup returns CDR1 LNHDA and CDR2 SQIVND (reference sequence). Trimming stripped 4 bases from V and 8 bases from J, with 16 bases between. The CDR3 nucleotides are TGTGCCAGTAGTAATGTAGGGGAAGGAGGTACGCAGTATTTT. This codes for CASSNVGEGGTQYF. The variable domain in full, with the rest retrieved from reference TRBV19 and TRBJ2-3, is DGGITQSPKYLFRKEGQNVTLSCEQNLNHDAMYWYRQDPGQGLRLIYYSQIVNDFQKGDIAEGYSVSREKKESFPLTVTSAQKNPTAFYLCASSNVGEGGTQYFGPGTRLTVL.

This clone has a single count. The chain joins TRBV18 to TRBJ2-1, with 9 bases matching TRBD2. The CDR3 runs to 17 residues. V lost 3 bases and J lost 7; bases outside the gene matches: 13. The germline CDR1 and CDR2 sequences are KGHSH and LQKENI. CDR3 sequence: CASSPVGGIAGENEQFF. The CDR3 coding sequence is TGTGCCAGCTCACCGGTCGGTGGAATAGCGGGAGAGAATGAGCAGTTCTTC.

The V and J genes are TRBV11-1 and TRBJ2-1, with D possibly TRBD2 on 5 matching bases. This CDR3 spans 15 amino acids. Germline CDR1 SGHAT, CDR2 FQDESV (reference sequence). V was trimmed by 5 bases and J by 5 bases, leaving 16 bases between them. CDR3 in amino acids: CASSVTLEAHNEQFF. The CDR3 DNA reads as TGTGCCAGCAGCGTTACCCTGGAGGCGCACAATGAGCAGTTCTTC.

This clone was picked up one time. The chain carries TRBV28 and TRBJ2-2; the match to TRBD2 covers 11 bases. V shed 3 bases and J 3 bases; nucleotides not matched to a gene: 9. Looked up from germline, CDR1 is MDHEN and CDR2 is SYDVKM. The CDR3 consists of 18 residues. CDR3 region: CASSFPLAGALYTGELFF. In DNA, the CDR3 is TGTGCCAGCAGTTTCCCACTAGCGGGAGCTTTGTACACCGGGGAGCTGTTTTTT.

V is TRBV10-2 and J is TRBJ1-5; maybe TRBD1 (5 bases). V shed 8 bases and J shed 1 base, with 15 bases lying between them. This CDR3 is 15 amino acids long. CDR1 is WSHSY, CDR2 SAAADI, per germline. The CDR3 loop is CASSPLTVSNQPQHF. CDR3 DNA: TGCGCCAGCTCCCCCCTGACAGTGAGCAATCAGCCCCAGCATTTT.

The CDR3 nucleotides read TGTGCCAGCAGTTACTCGATCGACACCGGGGAGCTGTTTTTT. It codes for CASSYSIDTGELFF. V gene TRBV6-6 combines with J gene TRBJ2-2; D is unresolved. With 0 bases removed from V and 3 bases from J, the gap between germline ends came to 5 bases. There are 14 residues in the CDR3. From germline, CDR1 is MNHNY and CDR2 SVGAGI (reference sequence).

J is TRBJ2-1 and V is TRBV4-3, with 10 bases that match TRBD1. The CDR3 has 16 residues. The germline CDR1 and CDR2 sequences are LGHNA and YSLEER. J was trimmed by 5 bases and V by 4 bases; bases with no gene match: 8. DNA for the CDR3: TGCGCCAGCAGCCGAATGGGAGGGACAGGGGACAATGAGCAGTTCTTC. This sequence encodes CASSRMGGTGDNEQFF.

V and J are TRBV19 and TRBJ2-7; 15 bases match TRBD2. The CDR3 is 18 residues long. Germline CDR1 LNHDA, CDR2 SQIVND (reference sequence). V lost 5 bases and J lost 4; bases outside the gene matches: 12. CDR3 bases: TGTGCCAGTAGTCAACGTCCCGGGACTAGCGGGAGGCTTTACGAGCAGTACTTC. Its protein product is CASSQRPGTSGRLYEQYF.

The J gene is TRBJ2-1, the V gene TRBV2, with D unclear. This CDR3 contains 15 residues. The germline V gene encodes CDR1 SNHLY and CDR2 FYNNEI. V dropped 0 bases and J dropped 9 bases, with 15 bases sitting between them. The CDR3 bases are TGTGCCAGCAGTGAAGCGAGAACCCTGGTAGGTGAGCAGTTCTTC. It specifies CASSEARTLVGEQFF.

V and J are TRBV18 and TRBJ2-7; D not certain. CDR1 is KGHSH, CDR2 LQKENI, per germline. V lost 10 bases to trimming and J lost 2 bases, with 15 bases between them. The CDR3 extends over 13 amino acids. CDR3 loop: CATTDGRAYEQYF. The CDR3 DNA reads TGTGCCACGACCGATGGCAGAGCCTACGAGCAGTACTTC.

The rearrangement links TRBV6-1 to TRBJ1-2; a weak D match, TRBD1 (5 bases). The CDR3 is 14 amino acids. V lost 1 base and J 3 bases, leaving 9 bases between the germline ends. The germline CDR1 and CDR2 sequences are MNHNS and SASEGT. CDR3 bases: TGTGCCAGCAGTGAAGGGGTGGGGCACTATGGCTACACCTTC. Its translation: CASSEGVGHYGYTF.

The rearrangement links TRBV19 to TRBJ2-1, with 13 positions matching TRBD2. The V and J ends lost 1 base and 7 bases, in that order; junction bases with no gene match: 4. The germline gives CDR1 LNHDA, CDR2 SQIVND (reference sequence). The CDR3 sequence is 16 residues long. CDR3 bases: TGTGCCAGTAGTATAGGACTAGCGGGAGGTTGGAATGAGCAGTTCTTC. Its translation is CASSIGLAGGWNEQFF.

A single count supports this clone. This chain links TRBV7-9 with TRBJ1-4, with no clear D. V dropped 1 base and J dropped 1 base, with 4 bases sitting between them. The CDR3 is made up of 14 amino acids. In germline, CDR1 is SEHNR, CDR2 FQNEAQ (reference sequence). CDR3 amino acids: CASSLGGTNEKLFF. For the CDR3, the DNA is TGTGCCAGCAGCTTAGGGGGAACTAATGAAAAACTGTTTTTT. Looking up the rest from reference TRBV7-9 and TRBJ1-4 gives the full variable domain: DTGVSQNPRHKITKRGQNVTFRCDPISEHNRLYWYRQTLGQGPEFLTYFQNEAQLEKSRLLSDRFSAERPKGSFSTLEIQRTEQGDSAMYLCASSLGGTNEKLFFGSGTQLSVL.

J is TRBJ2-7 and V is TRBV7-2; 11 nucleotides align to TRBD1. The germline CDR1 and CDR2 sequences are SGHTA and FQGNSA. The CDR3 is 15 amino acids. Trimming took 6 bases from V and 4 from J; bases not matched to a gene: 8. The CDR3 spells CASSRGTGGIYEQYF. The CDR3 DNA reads TGTGCCAGCAGTAGGGGGACAGGGGGGATTTACGAGCAGTACTTC.

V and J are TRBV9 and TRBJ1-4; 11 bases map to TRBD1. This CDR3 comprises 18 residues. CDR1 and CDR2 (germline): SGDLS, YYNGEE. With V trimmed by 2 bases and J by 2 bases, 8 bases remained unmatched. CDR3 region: CASSVSGTGGLTNEKLFF. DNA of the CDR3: TGTGCCAGCAGCGTTTCCGGGACAGGGGGTCTGACTAATGAAAAACTGTTTTTT.

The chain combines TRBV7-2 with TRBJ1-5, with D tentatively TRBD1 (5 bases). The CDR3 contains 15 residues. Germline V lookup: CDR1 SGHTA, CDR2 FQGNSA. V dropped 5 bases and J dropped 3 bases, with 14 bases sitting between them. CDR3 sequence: CASSRGGMVNQPQHF. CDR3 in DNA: TGTGCCAGCAGCCGCGGGGGGATGGTCAATCAGCCCCAGCATTTT.

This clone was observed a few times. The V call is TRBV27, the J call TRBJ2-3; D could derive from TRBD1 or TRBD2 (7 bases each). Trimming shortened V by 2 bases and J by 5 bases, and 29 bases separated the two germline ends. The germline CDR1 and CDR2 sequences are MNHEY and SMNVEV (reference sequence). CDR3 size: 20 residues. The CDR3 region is CASSLRGLGRQGGAGDTQYF. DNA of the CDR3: TGTGCCAGCAGTTTACGCGGACTTGGTAGACAGGGAGGGGCTGGAGATACGCAGTATTTT.

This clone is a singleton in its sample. The CDR3 sequence is CASSPGHLNEQFF. Written as DNA, the CDR3 is TGTGCCAGCAGCCCCGGGCACCTCAATGAGCAGTTCTTC. The chain recombines TRBV7-2 with TRBJ2-1; D is unresolved. Germline V gene lookup returns CDR1 SGHTA and CDR2 FQGNSA. The CDR3 is made up of 13 amino acids. Trimming pared 5 bases from V and 6 bases from J, leaving 11 bases between.

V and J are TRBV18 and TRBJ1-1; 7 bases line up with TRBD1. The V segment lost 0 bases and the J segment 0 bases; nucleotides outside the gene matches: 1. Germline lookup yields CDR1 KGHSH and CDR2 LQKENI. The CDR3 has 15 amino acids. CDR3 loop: CASSPPGQMNTEAFF. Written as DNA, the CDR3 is TGTGCCAGCTCACCACCGGGACAGATGAACACTGAAGCTTTCTTT.

The CDR3 DNA is TGTGCCAGTAGTATCGGCGGGAGGGGGCAGTATTTT. Translated, it gives CASSIGGRGQYF. The chain combines TRBV19 with TRBJ2-3, with TRBD2 matching 9 bases. V shed 3 bases, J shed 11 bases, and the junction held 3 bases outside the gene matches. Germline V gives CDR1 LNHDA, CDR2 SQIVND (reference sequence). The CDR3 has 12 amino acids. The complete variable domain, with remaining parts taken from reference TRBV19 and TRBJ2-3, reads DGGITQSPKYLFRKEGQNVTLSCEQNLNHDAMYWYRQDPGQGLRLIYYSQIVNDFQKGDIAEGYSVSREKKESFPLTVTSAQKNPTAFYLCASSIGGRGQYFGPGTRLTVL.